This T cell receptor (beta chain) was observed in a study of T-cell reconstitution after alpha-beta-depleted transplantation in children. Germline lookup yields CDR1 SGHRS and CDR2 YFSETQ. The junction had 2 bases not matched to a gene; V was cut back by 1 base and J by 0 bases. The CDR3 is 17 residues long. Molecular barcoding with unique molecular identifiers was used for the TCRbeta library. MiXCR, applied by TCRdb to the PCR reads, yields one record per CDR3 protein. The sample consists of some 240,000 distinct CDR3 sequences, approximately 9.9% of them appearing once. This clonotype occurred many times.

This TCR was sampled from a human donor who donated a stem cell graft to a child with SCID. This rearrangement joins TRBV5-1 to TRBJ2-1; 12 bases are shared with TRBD2. Sequenced material: PBMCs from the stem cell graft donor, taken from the stem cell graft. CDR3 nucleotides: TGCGCCAGCAGCTTGACTAGCGGGGGGCTCTCCTACAATGAGCAGTTCTTC. This sequence encodes CASSLTSGGLSYNEQFF.